This TCR beta chain was sequenced for a study of blood T cells in healthy people across ages. Overall study: Every two T cells gave about one barcoded beta molecule via template switching. Study-level findings and limits: TCR beta diversity per million T cells fell roughly linearly with age.

Together with a sample-barcoded 5' primer, a J-beta primer mix was included in a second PCR lasting roughly 7 to 11 cycles. TCRdb redid the calling of the 5' RACE reads with MiXCR, one entry per CDR3 protein. The sample carries about 830,000 distinct CDR3 sequences, approximately 65% recorded once. Concerning this clonotype: Its antigen is undetermined.

The source of this sequence is a young man in good health. Sequencing input: blood.

CDR3 coding DNA: TGTGCCAGCGGCGGACAGGGTTTTGTCGGGGAGCTGTTTTTT. It is translated as CASGGQGFVGELFF. This chain links TRBV12-3 or TRBV12-4 with TRBJ2-2; 8 nucleotides align to TRBD1. V lost 8 bases, J lost 7 bases, and 9 bases stayed unmatched. The CDR3 covers 14 residues.